A selection of T cell receptor beta chains follows, all from one sample in a study of cytomegalovirus exposure and HLA in healthy donors. TCRdb's copy holds only in-frame clones and misses some; the assay was immunoSEQ multiplex PCR. The sample holds about 130,000 clones; around three quarters are singletons and the top ten take 4% to 5.5%. Sequenced: PBMCs. These receptors were collected from a man aged 25 to 40 in good health. CDR3s include the opening cysteine and the closing phenylalanine or tryptophan. A D gene is named only where the DNA matches it firmly. Part of the rows lack a size; the others show once, few, many or a class for expanded clones.

j_call clone_size d_call v_call cdr3_nt cdr3_aa
TRBJ2-3 few TRBD1 TRBV11-2 TGTGCCAGCAGGGGACAGGGCACAGATACGCAGTATTTT CASRGQGTDTQYF
TRBJ2-7 NA TRBD2 TRBV7-2 TGTGCCAGCAGCTTACAGAACCGACTAGCGGGAAACGAGCAGTACTTC CASSLQNRLAGNEQYF
TRBJ2-2 NA NA TRBV6-5 TGTGCCAGCAGTTATGGGACAACGAACACCGGGGAGCTGTTTTTT CASSYGTTNTGELFF
TRBJ1-5 NA NA TRBV30 TGTGCCTGGAGTCCCCGGTCCTACAATCAGCCCCAGCATTTT CAWSPRSYNQPQHF
TRBJ2-1 NA NA TRBV30 TGTGCCTGGAGTCGGGAGTACAATGAGCAGTTCTTC CAWSREYNEQFF
TRBJ2-7 few NA TRBV7-9 TGTGCCAGCAGCCCCTTCGTGGAGCGGGCCACCTACGAGCAGTACTTC CASSPFVERATYEQYF
TRBJ2-7 NA NA TRBV28 TGTGCCAGCAGTTTATCTGGGTACAGCTCCTACGAGCAGTACTTC CASSLSGYSSYEQYF
TRBJ2-7 NA TRBD1 TRBV5-5 TGTGCCAGCAGCCCGGGACAGGGGGACTACGAGCAGTACTTC CASSPGQGDYEQYF
TRBJ2-6 NA TRBD1 TRBV11-2 TGTGCCAGCAGTTCGACCAGGGGGGGGGCCAACGTCCTGACTTTC CASSSTRGGANVLTF
TRBJ1-3 NA NA TRBV10-2 TGCGCCAGCACCCCGGGTGGAGGCTCTGGAAACACCATATATTTT CASTPGGGSGNTIYF
TRBJ1-4 NA NA TRBV28 TGTGCCAGCAGTCCGGGGGGGGCAACTAATGAAAAACTGTTTTTT CASSPGGATNEKLFF
TRBJ2-7 NA TRBD2 TRBV2 TGTGCCAGCAGGCCGGGACTAGCGGGAGTCGAGCAGTACTTC CASRPGLAGVEQYF
TRBJ2-3 NA NA TRBV20-1 TGCAGTGCTAGACGGGATGATACGCAGTATTTT CSARRDDTQYF
TRBJ2-7 large NA TRBV7-6 TGTGCCAGCAGCTTAGCCACTACCCTGGAGCAGTACTTC CASSLATTLEQYF
TRBJ2-3 once NA TRBV18 TGTGCCAGCTCACTCGGAGACACAGATACGCAGTATTTT CASSLGDTDTQYF
TRBJ1-1 NA TRBD1 TRBV6-1 TGTGCCAGCAGTGGGAGACAGGGATTGAGACAGAACACTGAAGCTTTCTTT CASSGRQGLRQNTEAFF
TRBJ2-7 NA NA TRBV6-6 TGTGCCAGCAATCCCGGCTCCTACGAGCAGTACTTC CASNPGSYEQYF
TRBJ2-7 NA TRBD2 TRBV25-1 TGTGCCAGCAAACGGCTAGCGGCGTCCGAGCAGTACTTC CASKRLAASEQYF
TRBJ2-5 NA TRBD1 TRBV5-4 TGTGCCAGCAGCTCACAGGGGGCAGCTGAGACCCAGTACTTC CASSSQGAAETQYF
TRBJ1-2 NA NA TRBV21-1 TGTGCCAGCAGCAAAGGACCGGGGTTCTTAGCTAACTATGGCTACACCTTC CASSKGPGFLANYGYTF
TRBJ1-5 NA TRBD1 TRBV6-6 TGTGCCAGCAGTTACGTGACAGGGTACAATCAGCCCCAGCATTTT CASSYVTGYNQPQHF
TRBJ2-7 NA NA TRBV19 TGTGCCAGTAGTATCCGGGGTCCCGTCCACGAGCAGTACTTC CASSIRGPVHEQYF
TRBJ2-3 NA NA TRBV7-2 TGTGCCAGCAGATCTCCCCGGGACTCCGGTGGAGATACGCAGTATTTT CASRSPRDSGGDTQYF
TRBJ2-1 NA TRBD2 TRBV5-3 TGTGCCAGAAGGATCGGCCGGGGGGCCTACAATGAGCAGTTCTTC CARRIGRGAYNEQFF
TRBJ1-3 NA TRBD1 TRBV5-5 TGTGCCAGCAGCCCAGGACAGGGAGGAAACACCATATATTTT CASSPGQGGNTIYF
TRBJ2-7 NA TRBD1 TRBV6-5 TGTGCCAGCAAGGGGACAGGGCCATACGAGCAGTACTTC CASKGTGPYEQYF
TRBJ1-1 NA NA TRBV21-1 TGTGCCAGCAGCAAAAGACAGGGCTGGGAGAACACTGAAGCTTTCTTT CASSKRQGWENTEAFF
TRBJ2-7 few TRBD1 TRBV7-9 TGTGCCAGCAGCGGACAGGGGCAGGGAGCCTACGAGCAGTACTTC CASSGQGQGAYEQYF
TRBJ2-2 few TRBD1 TRBV4-1 TGCGCCAGCAGCCTCCCGAGAATGCCAGGGGGAAACACCGGGGAGCTGTTTTTT CASSLPRMPGGNTGELFF
TRBJ1-5 NA NA TRBV6-4 TGTGCCAGCAGTCGCGGGGCCGATCAGCCCCAGCATTTT CASSRGADQPQHF
TRBJ1-1 few NA TRBV6-1 TGTGCCAGCAACACAGGAACGAACACTGAAGCTTTCTTT CASNTGTNTEAFF
TRBJ2-3 NA NA TRBV5-1 TGCGCCAGCACCATTCTACCTAAAATAGCCACAGATACGCAGTATTTT CASTILPKIATDTQYF
TRBJ2-1 NA NA TRBV27 TGTGCCAGCAGTCCCATGGGCGGGCCTAACAATGAGCAGTTCTTC CASSPMGGPNNEQFF
TRBJ1-2 NA NA TRBV19 TGTGCCAGTAGCCCTACCCCAACTTATGGCTACACCTTC CASSPTPTYGYTF
TRBJ1-5 NA NA TRBV12-5 TGTGCTAGTGGTTTGGGGCGCGAAGCTGGGCCACGCCATTTT CASGLGREAGPRHF
TRBJ2-7 NA NA TRBV5-6 TGTGCCAGCAGCGGCGGGACAGAGAACTCCTACGAGCAGTACTTC CASSGGTENSYEQYF
TRBJ1-2 NA TRBD1 TRBV19 TGTGCCAGTAGTACAGGGGTAATCAGGGGGCGCGGTGGCTACACCTTC CASSTGVIRGRGGYTF
TRBJ1-1 NA NA TRBV7-2 TGTGCCAGCACCCGAGCGGCAGGGGTTGAAGCTTTCTTT CASTRAAGVEAFF
TRBJ2-5 NA TRBD1 TRBV9 TGTGCCAGCAATCAGCAGGGGGTCCGGCAAGAGACCCAGTACTTC CASNQQGVRQETQYF
TRBJ2-7 NA TRBD2 TRBV7-6 TGTGCCAGCAGCTTTAGCGGGGGCCAAGGGGACGAGCAGTACTTC CASSFSGGQGDEQYF
TRBJ2-7 NA NA TRBV4-1 TGCGCCAGCAGCCAAGCGGGGGGAGGGGGGAGTCACCTAAAATCCTACGAGCAGTACTTC CASSQAGGGGSHLKSYEQYF
TRBJ2-2 many TRBD2 TRBV7-9 TGTGCCAGCAACCCAGCCCGACTAGCGGGAGTCTCCGGGGAGCTGTTTTTT CASNPARLAGVSGELFF
TRBJ1-3 NA NA TRBV6-5 TGTGCCAGCAGACCGGGACACTCTGGAAACACCATATATTTT CASRPGHSGNTIYF
TRBJ1-5 NA TRBD1 TRBV9 TGTGCCAGCACTAAGACAGGGGCTAGCAATCAGCCCCAGCATTTT CASTKTGASNQPQHF